The 16 T cell receptor beta chains given below trace back to one sample, sequenced in a study of response to subunit inactivated influenza vaccine (dated by TCRdb to about 2018). Library method: RT-PCR. The sample was run on an Illumina HiSeq 2500. TCRdb trimmed public reads at Q25 via fastp, called clones via MiXCR and kept in-frame beta chains. Each CDR3 protein gets just one entry, which takes the most common genes and DNA from the rows behind it. The sample table shows roughly 520,000 distinct CDR3 sequences, and about 25% are seen once. Around 1.8% of the sample comes from the top ten. The sample in question was CD4+ T cells sorted from PBMCs, obtained about 5 days after vaccination. These receptor sequences come from a man aged 45-60 years who received an inactivated influenza vaccine. Donor details come from another sample of the same person, matched by shared clones.

This clonotype showed up just a few times. V and J are TRBV20-1 and TRBJ2-1; 13 bases match TRBD2. With V trimmed by 5 bases and J by 2 bases, 6 bases remained unmatched. Germline CDR1 DFQATT, CDR2 SNEGSKA (reference sequence). The CDR3 spans 16 residues. The CDR3 DNA follows: TGCAGTGCTCTCGGACTAGCGGGAGAGACCTACAATGAGCAGTTCTTC. Amino acids: CSALGLAGETYNEQFF.

The chain employs TRBV7-9 and TRBJ2-1; D is perhaps TRBD2 (6 bases). Germline loops: CDR1 SEHNR, CDR2 FQNEAQ (reference sequence). The CDR3 is 14 amino acids. With 3 bases removed from V and 1 base from J, the gap between germline ends came to 7 bases. The CDR3 loop is CASSLLASYNEQFF. The CDR3 DNA follows: TGTGCCAGCAGCTTGCTAGCGTCCTACAATGAGCAGTTCTTC.

This clonotype was counted between two and nine times. This chain joins TRBV7-2 and TRBJ2-3; a weak D match, TRBD1 (5 bases). This CDR3 has 15 residues. Between the trimmed V and J ends, which lost 3 bases and 2 bases, there was a span of 12 bases. Germline V CDR1 and CDR2: SGHTA, FQGNSA. This chain's CDR3 is CASSFSRGNTDTQYF. In DNA, the CDR3 is TGTGCCAGCAGCTTTTCAAGGGGAAACACAGATACGCAGTATTTT.

This sequence joins TRBV3-1 and TRBJ2-7; unclear D gene. The V gene's germline CDR1 is LGHDT and CDR2 YNNKEL (reference sequence). The V and J ends lost 1 base and 6 bases respectively, with 10 bases between them. CDR3 length: 13 amino acids. CDR3 nucleotides: TGTGCCAGCAGCCAAGGGGCACGGAGCGAGCAGTACTTC. It translates to CASSQGARSEQYF.

This clonotype showed up just a few times. CDR3 sequence (DNA): TGCGCCAGCAGCCAAGATGACAGGGGGCCTGACACTGAAGCTTTCTTT. Translating it yields CASSQDDRGPDTEAFF. The J gene is TRBJ1-1, the V gene TRBV4-1; 10 positions match TRBD1. Germline V gene sequence: CDR1 MGHRA, CDR2 YSYEKL. V lost 0 bases and J lost 3; bases outside the gene matches: 4. The CDR3 has 16 residues.

This clonotype was seen many times. This sequence joins TRBV5-5 and TRBJ2-7, with no clear D. V was clipped by 2 bases and J by 3 bases, with 9 bases between them. CDR3 size: 13 residues. Germline V gene lookup returns CDR1 SGHKS and CDR2 YYEKEE (reference sequence). This CDR3 reads CASSFQGNYEQYF. CDR3 DNA: TGTGCCAGCAGCTTCCAAGGGAACTACGAGCAGTACTTC.

This chain joins TRBV12-3 or TRBV12-4 and TRBJ1-5; D gene ambiguous. The CDR3 contains 13 residues. Trimming stripped 5 bases from V and 5 bases from J, with 10 bases between. CDR3 sequence: CASSAHRDQPQHF. The DNA of the CDR3 is TGTGCCAGCAGTGCCCACCGTGATCAGCCCCAGCATTTT.

This clonotype was seen more than once but under ten times. This chain joins TRBV7-9 and TRBJ2-7; 11 bases match TRBD2. Germline V gives CDR1 SEHNR, CDR2 FQNEAQ (reference sequence). CDR3 length: 15 residues. Germline trimming cut 5 bases from V and 5 bases from J; bases unmatched to any gene: 8. The CDR3 DNA follows: TGTGCCAGCAGCCCCTCGCTAGCGGGGGGCCACGAGCAGTACTTC. This encodes CASSPSLAGGHEQYF.

The chain combines TRBV4-2 with TRBJ2-5, with 9 bases that match TRBD2. The trim removed 5 bases at V and 5 bases at J, leaving 15 bases unmatched. Germline CDR1 is LGHNA and CDR2 is YNFKEQ. CDR3 size: 17 residues. This CDR3 is CASSGGVLAGRGETQYF. CDR3 sequence (DNA): TGTGCCAGCAGCGGGGGCGTACTAGCGGGCCGTGGGGAGACCCAGTACTTC.

The chain recombines TRBV6-1 with TRBJ2-2; tentative D call: TRBD2 (6 bases). CDR1 and CDR2 from the germline V gene are MNHNS and SASEGT. V lost 5 bases and J 4 bases, leaving 11 bases between the germline ends. This CDR3 contains 14 residues. The CDR3 loop is CASSRGAGTGELFF. As DNA, the CDR3 is TGTGCCAGCAGTCGCGGGGCCGGCACCGGGGAGCTGTTTTTT.

This chain links TRBV12-3 or TRBV12-4 with TRBJ1-1, with D perhaps TRBD1 (6 bases). V lost 9 bases and J 0 bases, leaving 20 bases between the germline ends. The CDR3 extends over 16 amino acids. The CDR3 here is CASTGTHYFMNTEAFF. CDR3 sequence (DNA): TGTGCCAGTACCGGGACACACTATTTCATGAACACTGAAGCTTTCTTT.

The CDR3 loop is CSITGENEKLFF. CDR3 coding DNA: TGCAGCATTACAGGGGAAAATGAAAAACTGTTTTTT. The chain combines TRBV29-1 with TRBJ1-4; 7 nucleotides match TRBD1. The J segment lost 5 bases and the V segment lost 8 bases, leaving 5 bases of the junction unmatched. This CDR3 has 12 residues. The germline V gene encodes CDR1 SQVTM and CDR2 ANQGSEA.

This chain connects TRBV4-1 to TRBJ2-4; 10 bases fit TRBD1. Germline loops: CDR1 MGHRA, CDR2 YSYEKL. This CDR3 is built from 14 residues. V gave up 1 base and J gave up 10 bases; unmatched junction bases: 4. The CDR3 protein is CASSQGQGARIQYF. Here the CDR3 DNA reads TGCGCCAGCAGCCAAGGACAGGGGGCGCGGATTCAGTACTTC.

The chain carries TRBV6-1 and TRBJ2-6; 9 bases align to TRBD2. Germline assignment: CDR1 MNHNS and CDR2 SASEGT. The ends lost 6 bases at V and 0 bases at J; junction bases unmatched: 6. The CDR3 runs to 17 residues. CDR3 nucleotides: TGTGCCAGCAGCCCGGCTAGCGGGGCCTCTGGGGCCAACGTCCTGACTTTC. Translating gives CASSPASGASGANVLTF.

This chain uses TRBV4-2 with TRBJ2-3; no clear D. The CDR3 runs to 14 residues. The V end was cut by 0 bases, the J end by 4 bases, with 8 bases between. The V gene's germline CDR1 is LGHNA and CDR2 YNFKEQ. The CDR3 loop is CASSQDLLPDTQYF. The CDR3 DNA reads TGTGCCAGCAGCCAAGATCTTTTGCCAGATACGCAGTATTTT.

V is TRBV5-1 and J is TRBJ2-4; tentatively, D is TRBD1 (6 bases). Per germline, CDR1 SGHRS and CDR2 YFSETQ. The CDR3 extends over 14 amino acids. Between the trimmed V and J ends, which lost 0 bases and 5 bases, there was a span of 9 bases. CDR3 DNA: TGCGCCAGCAGCTTGGAGGACAGCCAAAACATTCAGTACTTC. Translation: CASSLEDSQNIQYF.